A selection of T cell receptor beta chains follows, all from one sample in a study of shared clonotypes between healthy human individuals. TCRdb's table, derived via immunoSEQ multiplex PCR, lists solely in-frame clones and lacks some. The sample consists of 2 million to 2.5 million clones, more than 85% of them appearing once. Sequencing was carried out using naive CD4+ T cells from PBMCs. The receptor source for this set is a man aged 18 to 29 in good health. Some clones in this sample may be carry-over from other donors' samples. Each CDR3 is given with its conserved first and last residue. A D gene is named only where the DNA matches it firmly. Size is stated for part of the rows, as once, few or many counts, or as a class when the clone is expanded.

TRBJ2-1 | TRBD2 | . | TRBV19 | TGTGCCAGTAGTATAGGACTAGCTCCCAGGGAGCAGTTCTTC | CASSIGLAPREQFF
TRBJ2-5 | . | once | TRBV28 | TGTGCCAGCAGTTCCTCTGGGGGGAGGGGGCCTTGGGAGACCCAGTACTTC | CASSSSGGRGPWETQYF
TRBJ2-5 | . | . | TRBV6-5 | TGTGCCAGCAGTTACGAAGGGGAGACCCAGTACTTC | CASSYEGETQYF
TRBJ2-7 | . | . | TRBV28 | TGTGCCAGCCAAACGATAGCGAGACTCTCCTACGAGCAGTACTTC | CASQTIARLSYEQYF
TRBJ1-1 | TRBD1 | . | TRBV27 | TGTGCCAGCAGTAGAATACAGGGGCTAGCTTTCTTT | CASSRIQGLAFF
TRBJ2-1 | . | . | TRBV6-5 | TGTGCCAGCAGTTACGAAAGCGGGAAGGGGGCCAATGAGCAGTTCTTC | CASSYESGKGANEQFF
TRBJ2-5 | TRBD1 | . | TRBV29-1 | TGCAGCGGCGCAGGGGGCCAAGAGACCCAGTACTTC | CSGAGGQETQYF
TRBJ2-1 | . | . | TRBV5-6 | TGTGCCAGCAGCTTGTACGGGACGCACCATCAGCCCTCCTACAATGAGCAGTTCTTC | CASSLYGTHHQPSYNEQFF
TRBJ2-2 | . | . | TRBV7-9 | TGTGCCAGCAGCCATCGGACGACCGGGGAGCTGTTTTTT | CASSHRTTGELFF
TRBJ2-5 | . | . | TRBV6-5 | TGTGCCAGCAGTCCCCAGGACGCGCAAGAGACCCAGTACTTC | CASSPQDAQETQYF
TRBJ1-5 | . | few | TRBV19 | TGTGCCAGTAGTATTCCGGGGGCTCAGCCCCAGCATTTT | CASSIPGAQPQHF
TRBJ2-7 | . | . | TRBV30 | TGTGCCTGGAGTGTAAATCCCAATCGATGGGGCTACGAGCAGTACTTC | CAWSVNPNRWGYEQYF
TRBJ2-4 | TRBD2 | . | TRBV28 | TGTGCCAGCAGTTTACGGACTAGCGGGAGTGACATTCAGTACTTC | CASSLRTSGSDIQYF
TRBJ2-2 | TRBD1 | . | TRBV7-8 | TGTGCCAGCAGACACCGACCCGACAGGGACACCGGGGAGCTGTTTTTT | CASRHRPDRDTGELFF
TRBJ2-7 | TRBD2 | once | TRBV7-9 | TGTGCCAGCAGCTCTCTAGCGGGAGGGACTGCCGAGCAGTACTTC | CASSSLAGGTAEQYF
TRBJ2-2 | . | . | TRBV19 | TGTGCCACATACCCGGGACACCTGAACACCGGGGAGCTGTTTTTT | CATYPGHLNTGELFF
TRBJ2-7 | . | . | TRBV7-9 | TGTGCCAGCAGCTTTTCCGGTCGGACAGACAAAGAGCAGTACTTC | CASSFSGRTDKEQYF
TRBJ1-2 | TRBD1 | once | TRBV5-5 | TGTGCCAGCAGCTTGGTTTCAGGGGGAAATAACTATGGCTACACCTTC | CASSLVSGGNNYGYTF
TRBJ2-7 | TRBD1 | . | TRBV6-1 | TGTGCCAGCAGTGGAAATACAGGGGAAGTAATCTACGAGCAGTACTTC | CASSGNTGEVIYEQYF
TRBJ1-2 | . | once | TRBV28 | TGTGCCCGCGGTGGACGTACGGGGGCGAATGGCTACACCTTC | CARGGRTGANGYTF
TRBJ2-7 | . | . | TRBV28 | TGTGCCAGCAGTTTATTGGGGGTGGGGCAGTACTTC | CASSLLGVGQYF
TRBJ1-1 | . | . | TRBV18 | TGTGCCAGCTCAGCGAACCAGCAGAACACTGAAGCTTTCTTT | CASSANQQNTEAFF
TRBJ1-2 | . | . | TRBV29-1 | TGCAGCGCTGGGGAGGGGCCCTATGGCTACACCTTC | CSAGEGPYGYTF
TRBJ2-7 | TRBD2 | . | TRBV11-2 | TGTGCCAGCAGCCCTGGACTAGCGGGAGGGCCTCCTTACGAGCAGTACTTC | CASSPGLAGGPPYEQYF
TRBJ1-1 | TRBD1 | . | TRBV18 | TGTGCCAGCTCACCCCCTAGGCGGACAGGGAATACTGAAGCTTTCTTT | CASSPPRRTGNTEAFF
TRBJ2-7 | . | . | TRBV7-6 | TGTGCCAGCAGCCTAGGGACGAACACCCCTTACGAGCAGTACTTC | CASSLGTNTPYEQYF
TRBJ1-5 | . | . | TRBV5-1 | TGCGCCAGCAGCTTGGTCGGCAGCTATAGCAATCAGCCCCAGCATTTT | CASSLVGSYSNQPQHF
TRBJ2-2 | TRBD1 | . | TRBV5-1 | TGCGCCAGCAGAACCGGGACAGTGAACACCGGGGAGCTGTTTTTT | CASRTGTVNTGELFF